These T cell receptor beta chains were read from a single sample in a study of patients and donors after allogeneic stem cell transplantation. TCRdb re-analysed the RT-PCR reads in MiXCR, keeping a single row per CDR3 protein. The sample lists 160,000 or so distinct CDR3 sequences, more than 20% occurring once. Specimen: blood, either unsorted or a sorted T cell fraction (not recorded which). These TCRs come from a human donor who was either an allogeneic HSCT recipient or a stem cell or donor lymphocyte infusion donor (not recorded which). It is not recorded whose cells these are; they may come from a transplant donor. CDR3s include the opening cysteine and the closing phenylalanine or tryptophan. The D gene is left open where the match is weak. Rows give clone size only sometimes, using once, few, many, or a class for an expanded clone.

TRBD2	TRBV15	.	TRBJ2-5	CATSRDGWAGEGQETQYF	TGTGCCACCAGCAGAGATGGTTGGGCGGGAGAAGGTCAAGAGACCCAGTACTTC
.	TRBV5-6	.	TRBJ2-1	CASSWTGNEQFF	TGTGCCAGCAGCTGGACGGGAAATGAGCAGTTCTTC
.	TRBV5-1	once	TRBJ2-3	CASRPIRTNSDTQYF	TGCGCCAGCAGGCCTATACGGACGAATTCAGATACGCAGTATTTT
TRBD2	TRBV4-3	.	TRBJ2-3	CASSQGEGPSTDTQYF	TGCGCCAGCAGCCAAGGGGAGGGCCCTAGCACAGATACGCAGTATTTT
.	TRBV2	few	TRBJ2-1	CASSEISGLVNEQFF	TGTGCCAGCAGTGAAATCAGCGGCCTCGTCAATGAGCAGTTCTTC
.	TRBV20-1	.	TRBJ1-1	CSARERTANTEAFF	TGCAGTGCTAGAGAGCGGACAGCGAACACTGAAGCTTTCTTT
TRBD1	TRBV5-1	few	TRBJ1-1	CASSSLQGGGTEAFF	TGCGCCAGCAGTAGTCTACAGGGGGGCGGCACTGAAGCTTTCTTT
TRBD1	TRBV11-2	few	TRBJ1-6	CASSLGTGGAWSPLHF	TGTGCCAGCAGCTTGGGGACAGGGGGTGCCTGGTCACCCCTCCACTTT
TRBD1	TRBV12-3/TRBV12-4	.	TRBJ2-5	CASSPRDRGKETQYF	TGTGCCAGCAGCCCTCGGGACAGGGGGAAGGAGACCCAGTACTTC
.	TRBV20-1	many	TRBJ1-5	CSASEYSNQPQHF	TGCAGTGCTTCAGAGTATAGCAATCAGCCCCAGCATTTT
TRBD2	TRBV11-2	.	TRBJ2-3	CASSLVRGVYTDTQYF	TGTGCCAGCAGCTTAGTCCGGGGGGTATACACAGATACGCAGTATTTT
.	TRBV5-8	.	TRBJ1-4	CASSLRGFGILFF	TGTGCCAGCAGCTTGAGAGGATTTGGCATACTGTTTTTT
.	TRBV20-1	many	TRBJ1-1	CSAKRGVLSEAFF	TGCAGTGCTAAAAGAGGGGTCCTGAGTGAAGCTTTCTTT
TRBD2	TRBV4-3	few	TRBJ2-7	CASSQGTSGTSYEQYF	TGCGCCAGCAGCCAGGGGACTAGCGGGACCTCCTACGAGCAGTACTTC
TRBD1	TRBV10-3	.	TRBJ1-4	CAIRTGRGEKLFF	TGTGCCATCAGGACAGGGCGTGGTGAAAAACTGTTTTTT
TRBD1	TRBV5-1	few	TRBJ1-1	CASSLWTGGNTEAFF	TGCGCCAGCAGCCTCTGGACAGGGGGGAACACTGAAGCTTTCTTT
.	TRBV29-1	.	TRBJ2-3	CSAGPTDTQYF	TGCAGCGCTGGTCCCACAGATACGCAGTATTTT
.	TRBV3-1	.	TRBJ2-3	CASSLSNAADTQYF	TGTGCCAGCAGTCTTTCGAATGCGGCGGATACGCAGTATTTT
.	TRBV12-3/TRBV12-4	.	TRBJ2-3	CASTGPSTDTQYF	TGTGCCAGCACGGGACCGAGCACAGATACGCAGTATTTT
.	TRBV19	.	TRBJ2-6	CATGRGGAGANVLTF	TGTGCCACAGGGAGAGGGGGAGCTGGGGCCAACGTCCTGACTTTC
TRBD1	TRBV11-1	.	TRBJ2-7	CASSKGQGATEQYF	TGTGCCAGCAGCAAGGGACAGGGGGCGACCGAGCAGTACTTC
TRBD1	TRBV7-2	.	TRBJ1-2	CASSNTRQGPGYGYTF	TGTGCCAGCAGCAATACAAGACAGGGCCCTGGCTATGGCTACACCTTC
.	TRBV2	.	TRBJ2-1	CALTRDEYNEQFF	TGTGCCTTGACCCGGGACGAATACAATGAGCAGTTCTTC
TRBD2	TRBV7-9	.	TRBJ2-1	CASSPSALAGDEQFF	TGTGCCAGCAGCCCTTCGGCGCTAGCGGGAGATGAGCAGTTCTTC
TRBD1	TRBV25-1	few	TRBJ1-2	CASEGAYGYTF	TGTGCCTCTGAGGGGGCATATGGCTACACCTTC
.	TRBV14	few	TRBJ2-1	CASSQEVYNEQFF	TGTGCCAGCAGCCAAGAGGTCTACAATGAGCAGTTCTTC
TRBD2	TRBV25-1	few	TRBJ2-1	CASSEFSGNDNEQFF	TGTGCCAGCAGTGAATTTAGCGGGAACGACAATGAGCAGTTCTTC
.	TRBV7-6	few	TRBJ1-4	CASSMGRGNEKLFF	TGTGCCAGCAGCATGGGACGGGGGAATGAAAAACTGTTTTTT
.	TRBV6-5	few	TRBJ1-5	CASSHRDRYQPQHF	TGTGCCAGCAGTCACCGAGACAGATATCAGCCCCAGCATTTT
TRBD1	TRBV4-3	.	TRBJ2-3	CASSAQGTGGRTDTQYF	TGCGCCAGCAGCGCCCAGGGGACAGGGGGACGCACAGATACGCAGTATTTT
TRBD2	TRBV5-1	few	TRBJ2-2	CASSLETSVSGELFF	TGCGCCAGCAGCTTGGAGACTAGCGTCTCCGGGGAGCTGTTTTTT
TRBD2	TRBV30	.	TRBJ2-7	CAGMTSGYEQYF	TGTGCCGGGATGACTAGCGGGTACGAGCAGTACTTC
.	TRBV7-9	few	TRBJ2-1	CASSFPTLDDRNNEQFF	TGTGCCAGCAGCTTCCCCACCCTCGACGACAGGAACAATGAGCAGTTCTTC
TRBD2	TRBV5-6	few	TRBJ2-7	CASSSFGTSGYEQYF	TGTGCCAGCAGCTCATTCGGGACTAGCGGATACGAGCAGTACTTC
TRBD1	TRBV12-3/TRBV12-4	.	TRBJ1-5	CASSSSGQGVRQPQHF	TGTGCCAGCAGTTCCTCGGGACAGGGAGTAAGGCAGCCCCAGCATTTT
.	TRBV20-1	.	TRBJ2-4	CSARAARDSGNIQYF	TGCAGTGCTAGAGCGGCCAGGGACTCTGGAAACATTCAGTACTTC
.	TRBV7-2	.	TRBJ2-4	CASSLAGAKNIQYF	TGTGCCAGCAGCTTAGCAGGGGCCAAAAACATTCAGTACTTC
.	TRBV7-9	.	TRBJ2-6	CASSLKGEGRSPSGANVLTF	TGTGCCAGCAGCTTAAAAGGGGAAGGCAGATCCCCCTCTGGGGCCAACGTCCTGACTTTC
.	TRBV28	.	TRBJ2-2	CASRNTNTGELFF	TGTGCCAGCAGGAACACGAACACCGGGGAGCTGTTTTTT
TRBD2	TRBV18	.	TRBJ2-3	CASSPGGRSTDTQYF	TGTGCCAGCTCACCAGGCGGGAGGAGTACAGATACGCAGTATTTT
.	TRBV29-1	.	TRBJ1-2	CSVRELTNYGYTF	TGCAGCGTTCGGGAGCTCACTAACTATGGCTACACCTTC
.	TRBV3-1	.	TRBJ1-1	CASSPTDWVAEAFF	TGTGCCAGCAGCCCGACAGACTGGGTGGCTGAAGCTTTCTTT
.	TRBV20-1	few	TRBJ2-1	CSARQGYNEQFF	TGCAGTGCTAGGCAGGGCTACAATGAGCAGTTCTTC
.	TRBV7-2	many	TRBJ1-5	CASSFGSGTPKHF	.
TRBD1	TRBV27	few	TRBJ1-1	CASRGQGNTEAFF	TGTGCCAGCAGGGGACAGGGCAACACTGAAGCTTTCTTT
.	TRBV10-3	few	TRBJ1-6	CAISVQGVNSPLHF	TGTGCCATCAGTGTTCAGGGAGTTAATTCACCCCTCCACTTT
TRBD2	TRBV7-2	.	TRBJ2-3	CASSGRLAGGTDTQYF	TGTGCCAGCAGCGGAAGACTAGCGGGGGGGACAGATACGCAGTATTTT
.	TRBV5-1	.	TRBJ2-3	CASSLALDTQYF	TGCGCCAGCAGCTTGGCTCTGGATACGCAGTATTTT
.	TRBV10-3	.	TRBJ2-2	CASNDPFPNTGELFF	TGTGCCAGCAACGACCCGTTTCCGAACACCGGGGAGCTGTTTTTT
TRBD2	TRBV20-1	.	TRBJ2-3	CSASGGFTDTQYF	TGCAGTGCTAGCGGGGGGTTCACAGATACGCAGTATTTT
.	TRBV6-6	.	TRBJ1-5	CASEGEVRQPQHF	TGTGCCAGCGAAGGGGAGGTAAGGCAGCCCCAGCATTTT
.	TRBV7-9	many	TRBJ1-1	CASSLSLVNTEAFF	TGTGCCAGCAGCTTATCTCTGGTGAACACTGAAGCTTTCTTT
TRBD1	TRBV7-9	.	TRBJ1-2	CASSYWTGPYGYTF	TGTGCCAGCAGCTATTGGACAGGACCGTATGGCTACACCTTC
.	TRBV19	.	TRBJ2-6	CASSNGLGGANVLTF	TGTGCCAGTAGTAATGGGTTAGGTGGGGCCAACGTCCTGACTTTC
.	TRBV20-1	.	TRBJ1-2	CSVPGYGYTF	TGCAGCGTCCCGGGCTATGGCTACACCTTC
.	TRBV18	few	TRBJ2-2	CASSPWAGRNTGELFF	TGTGCCAGCTCACCCTGGGCGGGACGAAACACCGGGGAGCTGTTTTTT